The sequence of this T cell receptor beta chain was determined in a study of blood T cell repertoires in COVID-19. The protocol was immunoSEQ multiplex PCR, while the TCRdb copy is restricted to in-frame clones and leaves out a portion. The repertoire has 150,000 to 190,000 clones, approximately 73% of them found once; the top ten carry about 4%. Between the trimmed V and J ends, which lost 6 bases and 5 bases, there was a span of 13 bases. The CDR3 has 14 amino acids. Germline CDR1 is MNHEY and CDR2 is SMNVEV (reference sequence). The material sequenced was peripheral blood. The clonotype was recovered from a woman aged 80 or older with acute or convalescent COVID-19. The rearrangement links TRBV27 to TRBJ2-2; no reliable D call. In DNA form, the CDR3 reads TGTGCCAGCAGCCCGATTTTTCGGACCGGGGAGCTGTTTTTT. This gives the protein CASSPIFRTGELFF.